This T cell receptor (beta chain) was sequenced during a study of immune heterogeneity within non-small cell lung tumors. Across the study: Squamous cell carcinomas accounted for 4 of the tumors, non-squamous carcinomas for around 10, and 1 was not otherwise specified.

Trimming removed 2 bases from V and 4 bases from J; junction bases left unmatched: 14. This CDR3 comprises 18 residues. Looked up from germline, CDR1 is SGDLS and CDR2 is YYNGEE. Study conclusions and caveats: Identical dominant CDR3 beta clonotypes recurred among a patient's tumor sites, alongside site-unique high-frequency clones.

About this clonotype itself: Its antigen remains unknown.

In a multiplex PCR, 32 V and 13 J primers amplified TCR beta CDR3. TCRdb used MiXCR to reprocess the multiplex PCR reads, holding one entry per CDR3 protein. This sample has 2,500 to 3,000 distinct CDR3 sequences, with roughly 14% found just once. Each sample used approximately 570 ng of genomic DNA from bulk tumor tissue. Far-apart biopsies, several per primary tumor, were taken during surgery. Patients underwent curative surgery for non-small cell lung cancer (untreated and newly diagnosed). V usage is TRBV9 and J usage is TRBJ2-2; 7 bases agree with TRBD2. Sequences were obtained from lung tumor tissue. This sequence was found in a female donor with non-small cell lung cancer. The CDR3 sequence: CASSVVGQISGGTGELFF. The CDR3 nucleotides are TGTGCCAGCAGCGTTGTAGGACAAATATCGGGAGGCACCGGGGAGCTGTTTTTT.